Listed below are T cell receptor beta chains from one sample, sequenced in a study of a mutant IDH1 vaccine in newly diagnosed glioma. The antigens these receptors bind are not known. The method was immunoSEQ multiplex PCR; TCRdb's version includes in-frame clones alone and lacks a portion of them. Of approximately 60,000 clones in the sample, 85% were seen once. The sample was PBMCs, taken from a glioma patient whose treatment included an IDH1 peptide vaccine. Source of these receptors: a man under 40 with glioma. Both conserved end residues are part of each CDR3. D genes are given only for firm matches. Clone size is shown for a subset of rows, as once, few, many or a class of expanded clone.

v_call	d_call	j_call	clone_size	cdr3_nt	cdr3_aa
TRBV19	NA	TRBJ1-1	few	TGTGCCAGTAGTCTGACCACCCGGGACGGTTCATTTTTT	CASSLTTRDGSFF
TRBV7-9	TRBD2	TRBJ2-7	NA	TGTGCCAGCCAGGGACTAGCGAGTTACGAGCAGTACTTC	CASQGLASYEQYF
TRBV6-6	NA	TRBJ2-6	NA	TGTGCCAGCAGAACAACAAGGGTTACTGGGGCCAACGTCCTGACTTTC	CASRTTRVTGANVLTF
TRBV19	NA	TRBJ1-6	NA	TGTGCCAGTAGACTCACGGGGGCCGGGAATAATTCACCCCTCCACTTT	CASRLTGAGNNSPLHF
TRBV7-9	TRBD1	TRBJ2-5	NA	TGTGCCAGCAGCCCGGGACAGCGAGGGACCCAGTACTTC	CASSPGQRGTQYF
TRBV10-1	NA	TRBJ1-2	NA	TGCGCCCAACCCTTTAGCGGCTACACCTTC	CAQPFSGYTF
TRBV5-4	TRBD1	TRBJ2-7	NA	TGTGCCAGCAGCTTCCGGGACAGTAACATCAAGCAGTACTTC	CASSFRDSNIKQYF
TRBV6-5	TRBD1	TRBJ1-1	NA	TGTGCCAGCAGTCTTTGGACAGGGTTGAACACTGAAGCTTTCTTT	CASSLWTGLNTEAFF
TRBV15	NA	TRBJ2-2	NA	TGTGCCACCAGCAGAATTGACGGACTCCTAGCTTATACGAACACCGGGGAGCTGTTTTTT	CATSRIDGLLAYTNTGELFF
TRBV7-9	TRBD2	TRBJ2-5	NA	TGTGCCAGCAGCTTATTAGCAGCGGGGGGGCAAGAGACCCAGTACTTC	CASSLLAAGGQETQYF
TRBV6-5	NA	TRBJ1-2	NA	TGTGCCAGCAGTTACTCGACCAGCAACTATGGCTACACCTTC	CASSYSTSNYGYTF
TRBV29-1	TRBD1	TRBJ1-2	NA	TGCAGCGTTGTACCTCGACAGGGTGTAGGGGGAGCCTACACCTTC	CSVVPRQGVGGAYTF
TRBV11-2	NA	TRBJ2-4	NA	TGTGCCAGCAGCTTAGCACAACAGGGCTTTTTTGCCAAAAACATTCAGTACTTC	CASSLAQQGFFAKNIQYF
TRBV28	NA	TRBJ1-2	NA	TGTGCCAGCTTACCTTCCAGGGCCGGTGGCTACACCTTC	CASLPSRAGGYTF
TRBV28	NA	TRBJ1-2	NA	TGTGCCAGCAGTTTAGGCCGAACTAACTATGGCTACACCTTC	CASSLGRTNYGYTF
TRBV6-6	NA	TRBJ1-1	NA	TGTGCCAGCAGTTACCATCAGGGAACCACTGAAGCTTTCTTT	CASSYHQGTTEAFF
TRBV9	TRBD1	TRBJ1-3	NA	TGTGCCAGCAGCGGGTGGGGGACAGGGCACACCATATATTTT	CASSGWGTGHTIYF